This record concerns one T cell receptor beta chain sequence. This record comes from a study of graft-versus-host responses after intestinal transplantation. V was shortened by 7 bases and J by 7 bases, with 17 bases between the two germline ends. Germline V gives CDR1 MNHEY, CDR2 SMNVEV (reference sequence). The CDR3 is made up of 14 amino acids. Assay: immunoSEQ multiplex PCR; the TCRdb copy retains only in-frame clones and omits some. In the table there are about 8,200 clones, about 93% of which are singletons. This TCR was recovered from a human patient who received an intestinal transplant, so some T cells may come from the graft donor. The chain recombines TRBV27 with TRBJ2-1, with D possibly matching TRBD1 (6 bases). This material consisted of PBMCs, taken 11 days after intestinal transplantation. The CDR3 spells CASIARQGRNEQFF. The CDR3 DNA follows: TGTGCCAGCATCGCCCGGCAGGGGCGTAATGAGCAGTTCTTC.